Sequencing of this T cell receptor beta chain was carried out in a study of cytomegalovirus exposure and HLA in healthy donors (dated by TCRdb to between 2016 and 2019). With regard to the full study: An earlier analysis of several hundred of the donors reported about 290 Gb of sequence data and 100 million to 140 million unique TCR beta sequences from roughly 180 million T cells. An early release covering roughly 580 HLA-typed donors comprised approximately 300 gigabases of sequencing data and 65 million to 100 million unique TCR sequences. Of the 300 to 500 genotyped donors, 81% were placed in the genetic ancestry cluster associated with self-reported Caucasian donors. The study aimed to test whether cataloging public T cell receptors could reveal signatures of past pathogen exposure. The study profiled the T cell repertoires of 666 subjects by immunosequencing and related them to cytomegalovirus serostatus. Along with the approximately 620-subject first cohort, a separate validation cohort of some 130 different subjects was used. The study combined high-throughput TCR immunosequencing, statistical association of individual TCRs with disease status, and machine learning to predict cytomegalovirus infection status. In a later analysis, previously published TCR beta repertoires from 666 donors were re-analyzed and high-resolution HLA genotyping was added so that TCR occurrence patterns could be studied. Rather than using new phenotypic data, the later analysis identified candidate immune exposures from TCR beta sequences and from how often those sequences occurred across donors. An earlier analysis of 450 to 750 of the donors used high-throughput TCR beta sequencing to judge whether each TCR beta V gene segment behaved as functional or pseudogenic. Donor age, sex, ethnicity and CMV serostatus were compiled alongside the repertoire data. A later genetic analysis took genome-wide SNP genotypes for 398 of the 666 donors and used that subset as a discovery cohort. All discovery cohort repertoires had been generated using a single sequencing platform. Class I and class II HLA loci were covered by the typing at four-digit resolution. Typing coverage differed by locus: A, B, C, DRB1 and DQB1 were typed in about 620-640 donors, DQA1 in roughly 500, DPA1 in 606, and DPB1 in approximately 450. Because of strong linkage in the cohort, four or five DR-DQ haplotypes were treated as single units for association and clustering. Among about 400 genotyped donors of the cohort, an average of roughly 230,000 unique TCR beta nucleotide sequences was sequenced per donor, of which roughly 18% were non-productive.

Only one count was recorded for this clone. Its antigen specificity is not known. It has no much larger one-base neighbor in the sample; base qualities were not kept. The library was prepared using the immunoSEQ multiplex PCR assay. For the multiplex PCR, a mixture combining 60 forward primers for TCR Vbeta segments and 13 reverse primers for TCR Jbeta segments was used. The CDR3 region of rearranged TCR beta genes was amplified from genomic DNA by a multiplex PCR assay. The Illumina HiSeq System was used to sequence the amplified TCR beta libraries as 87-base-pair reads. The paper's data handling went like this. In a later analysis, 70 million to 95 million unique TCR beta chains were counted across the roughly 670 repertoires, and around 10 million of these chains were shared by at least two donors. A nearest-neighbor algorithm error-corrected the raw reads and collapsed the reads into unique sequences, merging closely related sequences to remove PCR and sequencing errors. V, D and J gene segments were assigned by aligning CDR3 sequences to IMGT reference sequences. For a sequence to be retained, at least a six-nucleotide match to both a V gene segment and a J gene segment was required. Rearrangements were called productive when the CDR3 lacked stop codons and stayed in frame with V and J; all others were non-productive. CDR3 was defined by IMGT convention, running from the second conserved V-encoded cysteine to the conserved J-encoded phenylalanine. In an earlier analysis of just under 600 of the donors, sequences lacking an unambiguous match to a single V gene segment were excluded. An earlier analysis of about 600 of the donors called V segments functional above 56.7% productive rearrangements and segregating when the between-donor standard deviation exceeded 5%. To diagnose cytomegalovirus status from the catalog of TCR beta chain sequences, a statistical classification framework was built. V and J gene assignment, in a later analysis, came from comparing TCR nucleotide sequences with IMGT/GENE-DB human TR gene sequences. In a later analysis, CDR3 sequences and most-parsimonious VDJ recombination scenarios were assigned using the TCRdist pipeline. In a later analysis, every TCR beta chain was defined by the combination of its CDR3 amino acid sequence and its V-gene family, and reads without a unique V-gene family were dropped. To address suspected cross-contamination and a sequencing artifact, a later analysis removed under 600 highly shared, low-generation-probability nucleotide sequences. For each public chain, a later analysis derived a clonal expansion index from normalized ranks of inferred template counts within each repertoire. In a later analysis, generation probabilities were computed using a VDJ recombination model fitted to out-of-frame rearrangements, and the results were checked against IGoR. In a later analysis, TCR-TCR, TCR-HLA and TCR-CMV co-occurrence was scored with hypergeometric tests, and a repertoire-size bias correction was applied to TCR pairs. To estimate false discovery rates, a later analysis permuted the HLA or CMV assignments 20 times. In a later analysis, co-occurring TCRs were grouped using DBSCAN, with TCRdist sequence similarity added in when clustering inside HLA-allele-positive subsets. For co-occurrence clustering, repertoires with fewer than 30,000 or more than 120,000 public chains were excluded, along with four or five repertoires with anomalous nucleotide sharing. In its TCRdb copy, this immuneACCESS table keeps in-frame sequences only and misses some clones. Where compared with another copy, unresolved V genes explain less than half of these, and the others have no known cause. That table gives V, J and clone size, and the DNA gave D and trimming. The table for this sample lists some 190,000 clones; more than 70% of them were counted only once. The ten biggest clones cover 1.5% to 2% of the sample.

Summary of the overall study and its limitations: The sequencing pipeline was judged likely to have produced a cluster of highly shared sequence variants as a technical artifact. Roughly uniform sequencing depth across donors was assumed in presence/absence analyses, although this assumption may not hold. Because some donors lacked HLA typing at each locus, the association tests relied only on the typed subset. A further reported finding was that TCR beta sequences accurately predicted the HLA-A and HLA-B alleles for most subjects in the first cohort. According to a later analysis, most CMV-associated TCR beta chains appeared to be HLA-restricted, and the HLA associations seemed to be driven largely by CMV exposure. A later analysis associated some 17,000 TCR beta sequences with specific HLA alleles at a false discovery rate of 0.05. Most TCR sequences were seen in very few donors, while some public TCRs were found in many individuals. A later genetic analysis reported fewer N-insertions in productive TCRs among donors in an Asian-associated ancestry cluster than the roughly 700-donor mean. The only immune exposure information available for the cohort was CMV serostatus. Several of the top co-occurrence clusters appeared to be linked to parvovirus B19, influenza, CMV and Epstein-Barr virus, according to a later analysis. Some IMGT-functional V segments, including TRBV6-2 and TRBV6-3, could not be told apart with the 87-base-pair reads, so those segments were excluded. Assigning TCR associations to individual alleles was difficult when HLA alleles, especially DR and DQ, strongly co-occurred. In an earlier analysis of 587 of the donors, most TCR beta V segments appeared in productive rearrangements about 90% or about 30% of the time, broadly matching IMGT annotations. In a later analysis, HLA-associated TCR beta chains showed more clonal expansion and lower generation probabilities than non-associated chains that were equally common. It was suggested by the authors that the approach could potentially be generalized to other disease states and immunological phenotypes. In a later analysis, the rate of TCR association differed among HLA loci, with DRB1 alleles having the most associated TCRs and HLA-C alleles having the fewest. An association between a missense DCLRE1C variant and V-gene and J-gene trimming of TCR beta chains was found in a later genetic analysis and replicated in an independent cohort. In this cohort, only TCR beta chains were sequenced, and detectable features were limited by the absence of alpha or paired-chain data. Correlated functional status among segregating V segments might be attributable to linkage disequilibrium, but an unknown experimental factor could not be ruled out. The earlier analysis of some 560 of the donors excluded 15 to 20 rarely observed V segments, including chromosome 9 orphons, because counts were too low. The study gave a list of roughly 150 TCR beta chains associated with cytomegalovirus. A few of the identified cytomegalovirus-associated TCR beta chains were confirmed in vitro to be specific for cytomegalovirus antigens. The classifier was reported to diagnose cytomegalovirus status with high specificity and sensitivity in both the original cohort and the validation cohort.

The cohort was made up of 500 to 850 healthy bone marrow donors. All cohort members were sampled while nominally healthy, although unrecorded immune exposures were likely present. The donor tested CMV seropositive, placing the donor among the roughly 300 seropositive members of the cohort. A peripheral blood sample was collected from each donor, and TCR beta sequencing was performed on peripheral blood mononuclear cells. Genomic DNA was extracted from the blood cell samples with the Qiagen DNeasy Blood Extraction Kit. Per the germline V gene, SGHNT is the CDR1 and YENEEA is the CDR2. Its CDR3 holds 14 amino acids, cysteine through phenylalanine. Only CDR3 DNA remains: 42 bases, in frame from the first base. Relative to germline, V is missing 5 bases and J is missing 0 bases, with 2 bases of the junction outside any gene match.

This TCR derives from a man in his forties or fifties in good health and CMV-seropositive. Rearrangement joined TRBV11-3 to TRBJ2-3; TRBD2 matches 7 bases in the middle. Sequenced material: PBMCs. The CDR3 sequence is CASSQAGSTDTQYF. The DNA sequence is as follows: TGTGCCAGCAGCCAAGCGGGAAGCACAGATACGCAGTATTTT.